These 5 T cell receptor beta chains originate from one sample sequenced in a study of blood T cell repertoires in COVID-19. Here immunoSEQ multiplex PCR was the method, and the copy in TCRdb shows in-frame clones only, minus some. The profile covers about 350,000 clones, with about 90% appearing a single time and around 3% taken by the ten largest. Sequencing input: PBMCs or T cells enriched from blood (not recorded which). These receptors were collected from a woman in her twenties or thirties who had recovered from COVID-19.

V gene TRBV7-6 combines with J gene TRBJ1-6; possible D gene TRBD1, 6 bases. This CDR3 comprises 18 residues. Trimming removed 5 bases from V and 6 bases from J, with 23 bases in between. The germline V gene encodes CDR1 SGHVS and CDR2 FNYEAQ. The CDR3 DNA is TGTGCCAGCAGCCAGATCACTCTTCCCGGGACACCTAATTCACCCCTCCACTTT. Translating it yields CASSQITLPGTPNSPLHF. Full variable domain (missing parts from reference TRBV7-6 and TRBJ1-6): GAGVSQSPRYKVTKRGQDVALRCDPISGHVSLYWYRQALGQGPEFLTYFNYEAQQDKSGLPNDRFSAERPEGSISTLTIQRTEQRDSAMYRCASSQITLPGTPNSPLHFGNGTRLTVT.

This clone occurred once. The CDR3 loop is CASSIAGGLSYEQYF. The CDR3 DNA is TGTGCCAGCTCCATTGCGGGGGGCCTCTCCTACGAGCAGTACTTC. The V gene is TRBV6-5, the J gene TRBJ2-7; 8 nucleotides match TRBD2. The CDR3 is 15 amino acids. With 8 bases clipped from V and 0 bases from J, the junction kept 9 bases outside the gene matches. Germline CDR1 MNHEY, CDR2 SVGAGI.

This clone was recorded a few times. J is TRBJ2-1 and V is TRBV27, with a weak D call TRBD1 (6 bases). This CDR3 has 13 amino acids. Germline V lookup: CDR1 MNHEY, CDR2 SMNVEV (reference sequence). V was shortened by 5 bases and J by 3 bases, with 8 bases between the two germline ends. For the CDR3, the DNA is TGTGCCAGCAGTAGGACAGACTACAATGAGCAGTTCTTC. Translated: CASSRTDYNEQFF.

The V gene is TRBV5-6, the J gene TRBJ2-6; TRBD1 might be the D (6 bases). The CDR3 is 15 residues long. V gave up 8 bases and J gave up 2 bases, with 14 bases separating them. Germline-derived CDR1 and CDR2 are SGHDT and YYEEEE. The CDR3 loop is CASHTPGAGANVLTF. CDR3 DNA sequence: TGTGCCAGTCATACGCCAGGGGCTGGGGCCAACGTCCTGACTTTC.

This chain uses TRBV7-8 with TRBJ1-2; D unresolved. Between the trimmed V and J ends, which lost 6 bases and 5 bases, there was a span of 16 bases. The CDR3 consists of 14 residues. From germline, CDR1 is SGHVS and CDR2 FQNEAQ. The CDR3 reads CASSTGKTVYGYTF. DNA for the CDR3: TGTGCCAGCAGTACCGGGAAAACGGTTTATGGCTACACCTTC.